Shown below are 29 T cell receptor beta chains from a single sample sequenced in a study of OX40 agonist ivuxolimab in advanced cancers. Sequencing used immunoSEQ multiplex PCR; TCRdb keeps in-frame clones, though not all of them. The table shows around 68,000 clones, with about 85% occurring only once. The sequenced sample was CD4+ or CD8+ T cells sorted from blood, obtained in a trial of the OX40 agonist ivuxolimab. The origin of the receptors is an adult with an advanced solid tumor such as melanoma, head and neck, liver or kidney cancer.

The gene calls are TRBV6-6 and TRBJ2-5; 7 nucleotides match TRBD1. The CDR3 loop spans 16 amino acids. Germline V lookup: CDR1 MNHNY, CDR2 SVGAGI (reference sequence). With 4 bases clipped from V and 5 bases from J, the junction kept 13 bases outside the gene matches. CDR3 coding DNA: TGTGCCAGCAGTTCAGGGACAGCCCAAATAGGGGAGACCCAGTACTTC. This codes for CASSSGTAQIGETQYF.

The chain links TRBV5-8 to TRBJ2-5; 7 bases align to TRBD1. The V and J ends lost 4 bases and 5 bases, in that order; junction bases with no gene match: 8. The CDR3 is 14 residues long. CDR1 SGHTS and CDR2 YDEGEE come from the germline V gene. CDR3 nucleotides: TGTGCCAGCAGCCCACGAGACAGGGTTGAGACCCAGTACTTC. Its translation is CASSPRDRVETQYF.

In this sample, this clone turned up a few times. The CDR3 sequence is CASGRRGTFTGELFF. The CDR3 nucleotides read TGTGCCAGCGGCCGAAGGGGAACGTTCACCGGGGAGCTGTTTTTT. The chain recombines TRBV9 with TRBJ2-2; D might be TRBD1 (5 bases). The CDR3 length is 15 residues. V was pared by 7 bases and J by 4 bases, with 17 bases between. Per germline, CDR1 SGDLS and CDR2 YYNGEE.

The CDR3 region is CASSLTQGANTEAFF. In nucleotides, the CDR3 is TGTGCCAGCAGCTTAACTCAGGGGGCCAACACTGAAGCTTTCTTT. The chain combines TRBV11-2 with TRBJ1-1; 8 bases fit TRBD1. Trimming took 2 bases from V and 2 from J; bases not matched to a gene: 4. The CDR3 consists of 15 residues. Germline-derived CDR1 and CDR2 are SGHAT and FQNNGV. The variable domain in full, completed from reference TRBV11-2 and TRBJ1-1, reads EAGVAQSPRYKIIEKRQSVAFWCNPISGHATLYWYQQILGQGPKLLIQFQNNGVVDDSQLPKDRFSAERLKGVDSTLKIQPAKLEDSAVYLCASSLTQGANTEAFFGQGTRLTVV.

CDR3 nucleotides: TGTGCCATCAGTGAGTCTAGCGGGGGCCGGTATGGTGAGCAGTTCTTC. This codes for CAISESSGGRYGEQFF. V and J are TRBV10-3 and TRBJ2-1; 9 bases are a match to TRBD2. Germline lookup yields CDR1 ENHRY and CDR2 SYGVKD. V was pared by 0 bases and J by 9 bases, with 9 bases of the junction left unmatched. CDR3 length: 16 amino acids.

V usage is TRBV2 and J usage is TRBJ2-1, with TRBD2 matching over 10 bases. V gave up 5 bases and J gave up 4 bases; unmatched junction bases: 5. This CDR3 region has 15 residues. Looked up from germline, CDR1 is SNHLY and CDR2 is FYNNEI. CDR3 residues: CASSSQRGGYNEQFF. The CDR3 nucleotides read TGTGCCAGCAGTTCTCAGCGGGGGGGTTACAATGAGCAGTTCTTC.

The chain joins TRBV6-1 to TRBJ1-2, with 10 nucleotides matching TRBD1. The CDR3 sequence is 14 residues long. CDR1 is MNHNS and CDR2 is SASEGT in the germline V gene. The V segment lost 5 bases and the J segment 3 bases; nucleotides outside the gene matches: 3. The CDR3 sequence: CASSRQGADYGYTF. CDR3 in DNA: TGTGCCAGCAGTCGACAGGGGGCAGACTATGGCTACACCTTC.

This clone appeared a single time. V gene TRBV5-1 combines with J gene TRBJ2-4; 7 nucleotides line up with TRBD2. With V trimmed by 0 bases and J by 8 bases, 11 bases remained unmatched. Germline loops: CDR1 SGHRS, CDR2 YFSETQ. CDR3 length: 16 amino acids. The CDR3 DNA sequence: TGCGCCAGCAGCTTGGCCGTGAGGGGAGGGACTGACATTCAGTACTTC. This encodes CASSLAVRGGTDIQYF.

The V call is TRBV6-1, the J call TRBJ2-5; D gene unclear. The CDR3 runs 14 residues. The V end lost 3 bases, the J end lost 4 bases, and 12 bases lay between the germline ends. Germline V lookup: CDR1 MNHNS, CDR2 SASEGT. The CDR3: CASSESSGGETQYF. The CDR3 DNA follows: TGTGCCAGCAGTGAGAGCTCTGGTGGAGAGACCCAGTACTTC.

This rearrangement joins TRBV5-6 to TRBJ1-6; no definite D call. V lost 0 bases to trimming and J lost 9 bases, with 10 bases between them. There are 14 residues in the CDR3. The germline gives CDR1 SGHDT, CDR2 YYEEEE. The CDR3: CASSLAMWSSPLHF. DNA for the CDR3: TGTGCCAGCAGCTTGGCTATGTGGAGTTCACCCCTCCACTTT.

In regard to this clone: One junction end disagrees with the germline gene, perhaps due to a read error. This sequence joins TRBV7-7 and TRBJ1-3; 7 bases align to TRBD1. The germline V gene encodes CDR1 SSHAT and CDR2 FNYEAQ (reference sequence). This CDR3 has 13 amino acids. The CDR3 nucleotides are TGTGCTAGCAGCTCAGGGGGGGGAAACACCATATATTTT. This translates into CASSSGGGNTIYF.

The chain is built from TRBV7-6 and TRBJ1-2; 7 bases match TRBD1. Germline V gene data show CDR1 as SGHVS and CDR2 as FNYEAQ. The CDR3 extends over 15 amino acids. Trimming cost V 3 bases and J 5 bases; bases outside gene matches: 9. The CDR3 loop reads CASSFGRTGIYGYTF. In DNA, the CDR3 is TGTGCCAGCAGCTTTGGAAGGACAGGAATTTATGGCTACACCTTC.

This chain links TRBV10-2 with TRBJ2-7; D tentatively reads TRBD1 or TRBD2 (5 bases each). V shed 0 bases and J shed 2 bases, with 14 bases lying between them. Germline V gene sequence: CDR1 WSHSY, CDR2 SAAADI. The CDR3 runs 16 residues. CDR3 amino acids: CASSESAGRIPYEQYF. CDR3 nucleotide sequence: TGCGCCAGCAGTGAGTCTGCAGGGAGAATTCCCTACGAGCAGTACTTC.

The rearrangement uses TRBV9 and TRBJ1-3; no clear D gene. V was trimmed by 2 bases and J by 0 bases, leaving 12 bases between them. CDR1 SGDLS and CDR2 YYNGEE come from the germline V gene. The CDR3 spans 16 residues. The CDR3 is CASSVELGLSGNTIYF. CDR3 nucleotide sequence: TGTGCCAGCAGCGTTGAATTAGGTCTCTCTGGAAACACCATATATTTT.

The genes are TRBV2 and TRBJ2-2; D unresolved. V was pared by 5 bases and J by 1 base, with 5 bases between. This CDR3 contains 13 residues. CDR1 SNHLY and CDR2 FYNNEI come from the germline V gene. This CDR3 is CASSKRNTGELFF. In nucleotides, the CDR3 is TGTGCCAGCAGTAAAAGGAACACCGGGGAGCTGTTTTTT.

The chain recombines TRBV4-1 with TRBJ1-4, with 8 bases aligning to TRBD1. The trim removed 8 bases at V and 5 bases at J, leaving 4 bases unmatched. The CDR3 runs 13 residues. Germline V gene sequence: CDR1 MGHRA, CDR2 YSYEKL. For the CDR3, the DNA is TGCGCCAGCTCGGGACAGGAGAATGAAAAACTGTTTTTT. Translated: CASSGQENEKLFF.

The V gene is TRBV7-2, the J gene TRBJ2-2, with 8 bases aligning to TRBD2. This CDR3 comprises 17 residues. V was clipped by 5 bases and J by 0 bases; unmatched bases: 8. The germline gives CDR1 SGHTA, CDR2 FQGNSA. CDR3: CASSRGGGIANTGELFF. DNA of the CDR3: TGTGCCAGCAGCCGGGGCGGGGGGATAGCGAACACCGGGGAGCTGTTTTTT. The full variable domain, in which reference TRBV7-2 and TRBJ2-2 provide the parts outside the CDR3, is GAGVSQSPSNKVTEKGKDVELRCDPISGHTALYWYRQSLGQGLEFLIYFQGNSAPDKSGLPSDRFSAERTGGSVSTLTIQRTQQEDSAVYLCASSRGGGIANTGELFFGEGSRLTVL.

V gene TRBV27 combines with J gene TRBJ2-4; unclear D gene. The CDR3 contains 16 residues. The germline V gene has CDR1 MNHEY and CDR2 SMNVEV (reference sequence). V gave up 2 bases and J gave up 0 bases, with 11 bases separating them. The CDR3 region is CASSLMASLAKNIQYF. The CDR3 DNA is TGTGCCAGCAGTTTAATGGCCAGCCTAGCCAAAAACATTCAGTACTTC.

The rearrangement links TRBV6-6 to TRBJ1-1, with D maybe TRBD1 (5 bases). The V end lost 6 bases, the J end lost 0 bases, and 11 bases lay between the germline ends. CDR1 and CDR2 from the germline V gene are MNHNY and SVGAGI (reference sequence). The CDR3 has 14 amino acids. The chain's CDR3 is CASSLRGLNTEAFF. CDR3 DNA sequence: TGTGCCAGCAGCCTCCGGGGCCTGAACACTGAAGCTTTCTTT.

The chain recombines TRBV5-4 with TRBJ2-1; tentatively, D is TRBD1 or TRBD2 (5 bases each). Trimming shortened V by 0 bases and J by 4 bases, and 5 bases separated the two germline ends. The CDR3 spans 13 residues. Germline CDR1 is SGHNT and CDR2 is YYREEE (reference sequence). As DNA, the CDR3 is TGTGCCAGCAGCTTGGGGGGGTACAATGAGCAGTTCTTC. As protein: CASSLGGYNEQFF. The whole variable domain, filled in from reference TRBV5-4 and TRBJ2-1, reads ETGVTQSPTHLIKTRGQQVTLRCSSQSGHNTVSWYQQALGQGPQFIFQYYREEENGRGNFPPRFSGLQFPNYSSELNVNALELDDSALYLCASSLGGYNEQFFGPGTRLTVL.

This clone was counted a single time. For the CDR3, the DNA is TGTGCCAGCAGCCTAAGACTAGCGGGGAGCACAGATACGCAGTATTTT. It codes for CASSLRLAGSTDTQYF. V and J are TRBV7-2 and TRBJ2-3; TRBD2 matches at 11 bases. The CDR3 has 16 residues. In germline, CDR1 is SGHTA, CDR2 FQGNSA. After removal of 5 bases from V and 0 bases from J, the junction contained 4 bases not matched to a gene.

The gene calls are TRBV5-1 and TRBJ1-1; no clear D gene. Germline CDR1 reads SGHRS; CDR2 reads YFSETQ. Trimming cost V 0 bases and J 1 base, with 7 bases left between them. This CDR3 comprises 14 residues. The CDR3 region is CASSLGSANTEAFF. The CDR3 coding sequence is TGCGCCAGCAGCTTGGGGTCGGCGAACACTGAAGCTTTCTTT. Based on the CDR3 plus reference TRBV5-1 and TRBJ1-1, the full variable domain is KAGVTQTPRYLIKTRGQQVTLSCSPISGHRSVSWYQQTPGQGLQFLFEYFSETQRNKGNFPGRFSGRQFSNSRSEMNVSTLELGDSALYLCASSLGSANTEAFFGQGTRLTVV.

The chain combines TRBV18 with TRBJ1-2; TRBD1 aligns across 8 bases. The junction had 10 bases not matched to a gene; V was cut back by 6 bases and J by 7 bases. Germline V gene lookup returns CDR1 KGHSH and CDR2 LQKENI. The CDR3 has 14 residues. Written as DNA, the CDR3 is TGTGCCAGCTCGACGACAGGGGAGGCCTCTGGCTACACCTTC. Translating it yields CASSTTGEASGYTF.

This clone was picked up one time. The chain employs TRBV19 and TRBJ1-4; D gene uncertain. From germline, CDR1 is LNHDA and CDR2 SQIVND (reference sequence). V shed 5 bases and J shed 7 bases, with 8 bases lying between them. The CDR3 extends over 12 amino acids. Here the CDR3 DNA reads TGTGCCAGTAGTTTTAACAGTGAAAAACTGTTTTTT. Amino acids: CASSFNSEKLFF.

This clone has only one observation. This chain links TRBV7-2 with TRBJ2-3; 7 bases map to TRBD1. The germline V gene has CDR1 SGHTA and CDR2 FQGNSA. With 7 bases clipped from V and 2 bases from J, the junction kept 6 bases outside the gene matches. The CDR3 extends over 14 amino acids. The CDR3 reads CASNRGLATDTQYF. The CDR3, as DNA: TGTGCCAGCAACAGGGGTTTGGCCACAGATACGCAGTATTTT.

The rearrangement links TRBV5-4 to TRBJ1-1; D ambiguous. CDR1 and CDR2 from the germline V gene are SGHNT and YYREEE (reference sequence). The CDR3 extends over 13 amino acids. With 5 bases removed from V and 1 base from J, the gap between germline ends came to 9 bases. CDR3: CASRPEKNTEAFF. The CDR3 nucleotides read TGTGCCAGCAGGCCGGAAAAGAACACTGAAGCTTTCTTT.

V gene TRBV18 combines with J gene TRBJ1-1; D not resolved. The CDR3 consists of 14 residues. Per germline, CDR1 KGHSH and CDR2 LQKENI. V lost 4 bases to trimming and J lost 6 bases, with 15 bases between them. CDR3 in amino acids: CASSQGDRYSEAFF. The DNA for the CDR3 is TGTGCCAGCTCACAGGGAGATCGGTATTCTGAAGCTTTCTTT.

The V and J genes are TRBV6-5 and TRBJ1-1; D may be TRBD1 (6 bases). The CDR3 has 15 amino acids. V lost 4 bases and J lost 1, with 13 bases in between. CDR1 is MNHEY, CDR2 SVGAGI, per germline. CDR3 region: CASSSPDRWNTEAFF. CDR3 sequence (DNA): TGTGCCAGCAGTTCCCCAGACAGGTGGAACACTGAAGCTTTCTTT.

V is TRBV10-1 and J is TRBJ1-5; D remains ambiguous. Germline V CDR1 and CDR2: WNHNN, SYGVQD (reference sequence). V lost 3 bases to trimming and J lost 2 bases, with 8 bases between them. The CDR3 consists of 14 residues. As DNA, the CDR3 is TGCGCCAGCAGTGAAGGGTCAGGCAATCAGCCCCAGCATTTT. It encodes CASSEGSGNQPQHF.